This T cell receptor (beta chain) stems from a study of blood T cell repertoires in COVID-19. Across the whole study: Sites in the United States, Italy and Spain provided acute and convalescent COVID-19 samples. T cells, B-cell-depleted T cells, or PBMCs provided the cDNA or gDNA that served as material.

Assay used: immunoSEQ multiplex PCR; TCRdb lists only in-frame clones, some missing. The data hold more than 300,000 clones, with 88% observed a single time. Germline V lookup: CDR1 SEHNR, CDR2 FQNEAQ (reference sequence). This CDR3 comprises 13 residues. Trimming pared 8 bases from V and 1 base from J, leaving 11 bases between. Enrolment of Seattle patients took place during active infection, and they were followed longitudinally. The clonotype was recovered from a woman in her seventies with COVID-19, enrolled during active disease. The chain couples TRBV7-9 to TRBJ1-1; tentatively, D is TRBD1 (6 bases). The sequenced sample consisted of peripheral blood. As DNA, the CDR3 is TGTGCCAGCGCTCGACAGGAGAACACTGAAGCTTTCTTT. This translates into CASARQENTEAFF. Using reference TRBV7-9 and TRBJ1-1 for the parts outside the CDR3, the full variable domain is DTGVSQNPRHKITKRGQNVTFRCDPISEHNRLYWYRQTLGQGPEFLTYFQNEAQLEKSRLLSDRFSAERPKGSFSTLEIQRTEQGDSAMYLCASARQENTEAFFGQGTRLTVV.